This is a list of T cell receptor beta chains from one sample in a study of T cells expressing NK-cell markers. Reprocessing the 5' RACE reads, TCRdb reports a single entry for every CDR3 protein and omits DNA. The sample spans some 600,000 distinct CDR3 sequences; the ten largest clones claim 3% to 4.5%. The sequenced sample consisted of blood T cells: a sorted CD56 or NKG2C T cell subset, CD4+ or CD8+ T cells, or bulk PBMC T cells (not recorded which). The receptors shown here come from a man between 18 and 35 years old in good health. CDR3s include the opening cysteine and the closing phenylalanine or tryptophan.

j_gene	v_gene	CDR3aa
TRBJ1-6	TRBV7-2	CASSIKQGPLEGIHF
TRBJ2-1	TRBV20-1	CSASSREGRNEQFF
TRBJ2-2	TRBV7-8	CASSFVTGGRTGELFF
TRBJ1-5	TRBV7-6	CASSSGTGINQPQHF
TRBJ1-2	TRBV7-2	CASSPDREGYTF
TRBJ1-5	TRBV28	CASSLSRFGGPRRAQHF
TRBJ2-1	TRBV12-3/TRBV12-4	CASSPHLGDNPPNEQFF
TRBJ2-1	TRBV3-1	CASSPTTPSNEQFF
TRBJ2-1	TRBV29-1	CSGGSAGGPQFF
TRBJ2-2	TRBV4-2	CASSQEPGLDAGELFF
TRBJ2-1	TRBV20-1	CSYGTGGSYNEQFF
TRBJ2-7	TRBV27	CASSSFYGEQYF
TRBJ2-1	TRBV2	CASSEGLPSGRVSYEQFF
TRBJ2-7	TRBV12-3/TRBV12-4	CASSLGHGLAEDEQYF
TRBJ2-1	TRBV4-2	CASSHNPSGGYNEQFF
TRBJ2-1	TRBV5-1	CASSLWQGGSYNEQFF
TRBJ2-1	TRBV7-9	CASSLGRRPYNEQFF
TRBJ2-3	TRBV19	CASSPRLAVRTDTQYF
TRBJ1-2	TRBV7-7	CASRQLSDRPYGYTF
TRBJ2-3	TRBV30	CAWSQATYTDTQYF
TRBJ1-6	TRBV4-3	CASSQEENSPLHF
TRBJ2-6	TRBV20-1	CSAPDPGGANVLTF
TRBJ2-2	TRBV29-1	CSVENDETANTGELFF
TRBJ2-1	TRBV18	CASSPTAGEVNEQFF
TRBJ2-3	TRBV20-1	CSANDPGDTQYF
TRBJ2-2	TRBV2	CASSRSGGNTGELFF
TRBJ2-1	TRBV4-1	CASSQETGSSNEQFF
TRBJ2-2	TRBV3-1	CAANSGNTGELFF
TRBJ2-1	TRBV20-1	CSASMYSAGGPNEQFF
TRBJ2-2	TRBV29-1	CSVILAEANTGELFF
TRBJ2-5	TRBV29-1	CSVERWGQGDETQYF
TRBJ2-2	TRBV7-8	CASNQRVPGELFF
TRBJ2-7	TRBV11-1	CASSPPGLVREQYF
TRBJ2-7	TRBV7-9	CASSPTQGTTDRYEQYF
TRBJ2-1	TRBV20-1	CSARRGGPGNEQFF
TRBJ2-6	TRBV12-3/TRBV12-4	CASSLEGGLQGANVLTF
TRBJ1-1	TRBV25-1	CASSAIGTGREAFF
TRBJ2-7	TRBV5-6	CASSFLTGLSDEQYF